The 7 T cell receptor beta chains below were found in one sample sequenced in a study of cytomegalovirus exposure and HLA in healthy donors. Both 60 Vbeta primers and 13 Jbeta primers went into the PCR. The method was immunoSEQ multiplex PCR; TCRdb's version includes in-frame clones alone and lacks a portion of them. The sample lists some 90,000 clones; 82% were seen once. The sequencing input was PBMCs. Source of these receptors: a man in his forties or fifties in good health and CMV-seronegative.

V usage is TRBV6-6 and J usage is TRBJ2-7, with TRBD2 as a possible D gene (6 bases). CDR1 is MNHNY and CDR2 is SVGAGI in the germline V gene (reference sequence). V lost 4 bases and J lost 0, with 7 bases in between. This CDR3 spans 13 amino acids. As DNA, the CDR3 is TGTGCCAGCAGTTTAGCGGCCTCCTACGAGCAGTACTTC. Protein sequence: CASSLAASYEQYF.

The gene calls are TRBV11-1 and TRBJ2-3; TRBD1 is a possible D gene (5 bases). Trimming shortened V by 5 bases and J by 1 base, and 16 bases separated the two germline ends. The CDR3 runs 16 residues. Germline-derived CDR1 and CDR2 are SGHAT and FQDESV (reference sequence). The CDR3: CASSQDQGPGTDTQYF. In nucleotides, the CDR3 is TGTGCCAGCAGCCAGGACCAGGGCCCTGGCACAGATACGCAGTATTTT.

The V gene is TRBV5-4, the J gene TRBJ1-1; D not certain. The CDR3 runs 16 residues. In germline, CDR1 is SGHNT, CDR2 YYREEE (reference sequence). V lost 1 base and J lost 0, with 13 bases in between. In nucleotides, the CDR3 is TGTGCCAGCAGCTTGTCGGGGTTGGGGATGAACACTGAAGCTTTCTTT. Protein product: CASSLSGLGMNTEAFF.

The V call is TRBV18, the J call TRBJ1-4; a weak D match, TRBD1 (5 bases). CDR1 is KGHSH and CDR2 is LQKENI in the germline V gene. The CDR3 covers 14 residues. Deletions cut 4 bases from V and 0 bases from J, with 6 bases between. CDR3 DNA: TGTGCCAGCTCACAAGGGGCAACTAATGAAAAACTGTTTTTT. Translated: CASSQGATNEKLFF.

With respect to this clone: The sample has other DNA sequences that encode this CDR3 too. The chain carries TRBV5-1 and TRBJ2-7; possibly TRBD2 for D (5 bases). CDR3 length equals 13 residues. The germline V and J ends were trimmed by 0 bases and 2 bases, with 6 bases remaining between them. Germline loops: CDR1 SGHRS, CDR2 YFSETQ. CDR3 sequence: CASSLAGTYEQYF. The CDR3 DNA reads TGCGCCAGCAGCTTGGCGGGGACCTACGAGCAGTACTTC.

V is TRBV6-6 and J is TRBJ1-1; D gene ambiguous. This CDR3 region has 14 residues. Germline V CDR1 and CDR2: MNHNY, SVGAGI (reference sequence). V lost 2 bases, J lost 3 bases, and 10 bases lay in between. CDR3 region: CASSYPGSDTEAFF. In DNA, the CDR3 is TGTGCCAGCAGTTACCCGGGGTCAGACACTGAAGCTTTCTTT.

The rearrangement uses TRBV30 and TRBJ2-7, with 11 bases aligning to TRBD2. After removal of 5 bases from V and 1 base from J, the junction contained 4 bases not matched to a gene. Germline V CDR1 and CDR2: GTSNPN, SVGIG (reference sequence). The CDR3 loop spans 14 amino acids. This chain's CDR3 is CAWGGLAVSYEQYF. In DNA form, the CDR3 reads TGTGCCTGGGGGGGACTAGCGGTATCCTACGAGCAGTACTTC.